The next 18 T cell receptor beta chains were all read from a single sample in a study of T-cell memory formation after mild COVID-19. TCRdb ran MiXCR on the 5' RACE reads and lists one entry per CDR3 protein. The sample lists around 250,000 distinct CDR3 sequences; around 15% were seen once. Sequencing used PBMCs or a T cell subset sorted from them (not recorded which). Receptors originate from a man between 18 and 29 years old who had mild COVID-19 (a few samples of this study predate the infection). Cell type and time point are not known.

This clonotype was found a few times. The chain recombines TRBV7-3 with TRBJ2-1; TRBD1 might be the D (6 bases). The CDR3 has 13 residues. V was cut by 4 bases and J by 9 bases, with 13 bases left in between. Germline CDR1 SGHTA, CDR2 FQGTGA. The CDR3, as DNA: TGTGCCAGCAGCTCTCAAAAAGGGGGTGAGCAGTTCTTC. Translation: CASSSQKGGEQFF.

The chain joins TRBV28 to TRBJ2-7, with D tentatively TRBD2 (7 bases). Per the germline V gene, CDR1 is MDHEN and CDR2 is SYDVKM. Trimming stripped 8 bases from V and 3 bases from J, with 11 bases between. The CDR3 contains 12 residues. CDR3 nucleotides: TGTGCCAGCGGGGGGGCGGTCTACGAGCAGTACTTC. It yields the protein CASGGAVYEQYF.

This sequence joins TRBV7-8 and TRBJ2-3; D not certain. The CDR3 has 14 amino acids. Trimming cost V 5 bases and J 4 bases, with 13 bases left between them. From germline, CDR1 is SGHVS and CDR2 FQNEAQ. The CDR3, as DNA: TGTGCCAGCAGCCCTACGACTTGGGCAGATACGCAGTATTTT. Translation: CASSPTTWADTQYF.

In this sample, this clonotype turned up many times. V and J are TRBV7-2 and TRBJ2-6; TRBD2 might be the D (6 bases). V was trimmed by 1 base and J by 0 bases, leaving 13 bases between them. Per germline, CDR1 SGHTA and CDR2 FQGNSA. The CDR3 consists of 18 residues. This CDR3 is CASSLGGGWPSGANVLTF. For the CDR3, the DNA is TGTGCCAGCAGCTTAGGTGGGGGGTGGCCCTCTGGGGCCAACGTCCTGACTTTC. Full variable domain (rest looked up from reference TRBV7-2 and TRBJ2-6): GAGVSQSPSNKVTEKGKDVELRCDPISGHTALYWYRQSLGQGLEFLIYFQGNSAPDKSGLPSDRFSAERTGGSVSTLTIQRTQQEDSAVYLCASSLGGGWPSGANVLTFGAGSRLTVL.

The chain links TRBV12-3 or TRBV12-4 to TRBJ2-3, with 12 bases matching TRBD2. Trimming at V came to 5 bases and at J to 5 bases, leaving 8 bases not matched to a gene. The CDR3 sequence is 16 residues long. The CDR3 sequence is CASSPLAGGREDTQYF. CDR3 coding DNA: TGTGCCAGCAGTCCGCTAGCGGGGGGGCGGGAAGATACGCAGTATTTT.

The chain links TRBV6-5 to TRBJ2-7, with 9 bases fitting TRBD1. The germline gives CDR1 MNHEY, CDR2 SVGAGI. The V gene end was trimmed by 6 bases and the J gene end by 9 bases; junction bases not matched to a gene: 3. This CDR3 contains 11 residues. The CDR3 loop is CASRGQGRQYV. The CDR3 nucleotides are TGTGCCAGCAGGGGACAGGGCAGGCAGTACGTC.

This clonotype was found once. The chain employs TRBV7-2 and TRBJ1-6; 11 bases align to TRBD1. The V gene's germline CDR1 is SGHTA and CDR2 FQGNSA. Trimming cost V 3 bases and J 10 bases; bases outside gene matches: 5. This CDR3 is 15 amino acids long. DNA for the CDR3: TGTGCCAGCAGCTTTGGGACAGGGGGGTCCTCACCCCTCCACTTT. This gives the protein CASSFGTGGSSPLHF.

The rearrangement links TRBV7-2 to TRBJ2-4; D remains ambiguous. CDR1 is SGHTA, CDR2 FQGNSA, per germline. V lost 5 bases, J lost 0 bases, and 14 bases lay in between. The length of the CDR3 is 16 residues. In DNA, the CDR3 is TGTGCCAGCAGCCCCCGGGTTGAGGCAGCCAAAAACATTCAGTACTTC. This encodes CASSPRVEAAKNIQYF.

This sequence joins TRBV9 and TRBJ1-1, with D unclear. Germline V gene data show CDR1 as SGDLS and CDR2 as YYNGEE. V was shortened by 2 bases and J by 6 bases, with 17 bases between the two germline ends. The CDR3 extends over 15 amino acids. CDR3 nucleotide sequence: TGTGCCAGCAGCGTCGGGTTGGGCGAGTACCCTGAAGCTTTCTTT. It yields the protein CASSVGLGEYPEAFF.

The rearrangement uses TRBV2 and TRBJ1-4, with TRBD1 as a possible D gene (5 bases). This CDR3 is 15 amino acids long. V was shortened by 5 bases and J by 6 bases, with 16 bases between the two germline ends. Germline V gives CDR1 SNHLY, CDR2 FYNNEI. The CDR3 spells CASSRTTVGYEKLFF. The CDR3 bases are TGTGCCAGCAGTAGGACGACAGTCGGATATGAAAAACTGTTTTTT.

The rearrangement links TRBV10-3 to TRBJ2-7, with D possibly matching TRBD1 (6 bases). The CDR3 has 13 amino acids. The germline V and J ends were trimmed by 10 bases and 1 base, with 14 bases remaining between them. The V gene's germline CDR1 is ENHRY and CDR2 SYGVKD. The CDR3 here is CATGPDRSYEQYV. The CDR3 DNA is TGTGCCACAGGTCCCGACAGGTCCTACGAGCAGTACGTC.

This chain joins TRBV5-1 and TRBJ2-7; 12 bases agree with TRBD1. This CDR3 contains 13 residues. Germline CDR1 reads SGHRS; CDR2 reads YFSETQ. V was clipped by 7 bases and J by 7 bases; unmatched bases: 6. CDR3 residues: CASGGQGATEQYF. The CDR3, as DNA: TGCGCCAGCGGGGGACAGGGGGCGACGGAGCAGTACTTC.

V is TRBV12-3 or TRBV12-4 and J is TRBJ2-3, with 9 bases lining up with TRBD2. There are 15 residues in the CDR3. V gave up 7 bases and J gave up 6 bases; unmatched junction bases: 11. CDR3 region: CASTSASAGGDTQYF. The CDR3 nucleotides are TGTGCCAGCACCTCAGCCTCAGCGGGGGGCGATACGCAGTATTTT.

The table lists this clonotype with a few counts. V usage is TRBV12-3 or TRBV12-4 and J usage is TRBJ2-3, with D tentatively TRBD1 or TRBD2 (5 bases each). This CDR3 is 14 amino acids long. V lost 5 bases, J lost 1 base, and 10 bases lay in between. This chain's CDR3 is CASSPRDGTDTQYF. In DNA form, the CDR3 reads TGTGCCAGCAGTCCCCGGGACGGCACAGATACGCAGTATTTT.

V is TRBV7-9 and J is TRBJ1-6; tentatively, D is TRBD1 (5 bases). The V and J ends lost 2 bases and 8 bases respectively, with 10 bases between them. This CDR3 is 14 amino acids long. Germline assignment: CDR1 SEHNR and CDR2 FQNEAQ (reference sequence). CDR3 nucleotide sequence: TGTGCCAGCAGCTTAACGGGGGTTGATTCACCCCTCCACTTT. Encoded protein: CASSLTGVDSPLHF.

This clonotype was recorded a few times. The V call is TRBV4-3, the J call TRBJ2-1, with TRBD1 matching over 8 bases. CDR1 LGHNA and CDR2 YSLEER come from the germline V gene. This CDR3 is built from 15 residues. The V segment lost 6 bases and the J segment 2 bases; nucleotides outside the gene matches: 6. The CDR3 region has the DNA TGCGCCAGCAGTCTACAGGGGGGAGCCTACAATGAGCAGTTCTTC. It yields the protein CASSLQGGAYNEQFF.

CDR3 sequence (DNA): TGTGCCATCAGTGAGTCGATGGGGCTCACGGGTGAAGCTTTCTTT. It specifies CAISESMGLTGEAFF. The J gene is TRBJ1-1, the V gene TRBV10-3; D is perhaps TRBD1 (5 bases). The CDR3 is 15 residues long. V was trimmed by 0 bases and J by 7 bases, leaving 15 bases between them. Germline V gene lookup returns CDR1 ENHRY and CDR2 SYGVKD.

This chain connects TRBV20-1 to TRBJ1-1, with D perhaps TRBD1 (5 bases). This CDR3 spans 14 amino acids. The V gene's germline CDR1 is DFQATT and CDR2 SNEGSKA (reference sequence). V was shortened by 3 bases and J by 5 bases, with 16 bases between the two germline ends. The CDR3 loop reads CSASPGIWDTEAFF. The CDR3 DNA reads as TGCAGTGCTAGTCCAGGGATTTGGGATACTGAAGCTTTCTTT.